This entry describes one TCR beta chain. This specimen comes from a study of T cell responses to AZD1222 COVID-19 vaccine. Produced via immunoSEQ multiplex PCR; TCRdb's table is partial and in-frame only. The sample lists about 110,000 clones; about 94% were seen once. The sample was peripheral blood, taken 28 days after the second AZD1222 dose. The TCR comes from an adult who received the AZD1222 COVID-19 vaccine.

CDR3 nucleotide sequence: TGCAGTGCTAGTGACGGTGATCAGCCCCAGCATTTT. It specifies CSASDGDQPQHF. The gene calls are TRBV20-1 and TRBJ1-5; D unclear. Germline loops: CDR1 DFQATT, CDR2 SNEGSKA (reference sequence). Between the trimmed V and J ends, which lost 3 bases and 5 bases, there was a span of 8 bases. The CDR3 spans 12 residues.